The following is a T cell receptor beta chain sequence with its context. Its antigen remains unknown. The germline gives CDR1 SGHNT, CDR2 YYREEE (reference sequence). J lost 2 bases, V lost 2 bases, and 3 bases had no gene match. CDR3 length: 15 residues. Time point reported: inflamed ileum from the surgical specimen. Patients were adults with ileal or ileocolonic Crohn's disease needing resection. This sample is drawn from a study of T cell repertoires in ileal Crohn's disease. Turning to the study itself: M0 samples are biopsies from inflamed ileum in the resection specimen. Per sample, approximately 550 nanograms of biopsy DNA were TCRB immunosequenced.

Only in-frame clones appear in the TCRdb table, and some are missing; sequencing was by immunoSEQ multiplex PCR. Of 12,000 to 15,000 clones in the sample, 70% to 80% were seen once. Study-wide results and caveats: Endoscopic recurrence occurred in every patient whose clonality exceeded 26.8%.

The clonotype was recovered from an adult with Crohn's disease. The V gene is TRBV5-4, the J gene TRBJ2-1; TRBD2 aligns across 8 bases. The sequenced sample consisted of ileal tissue. CDR3 region: CASSFAGGTYNEQFF. CDR3 in DNA: TGTGCCAGCAGCTTCGCGGGGGGAACCTACAATGAGCAGTTCTTC.